Sequencing of this TCR beta chain was carried out in a study of T cells in Graves' hyperthyroidism and ophthalmopathy. CDR1 is KGHSH, CDR2 LQKENI, per germline. V shed 4 bases, J shed 0 bases, and the junction held 6 bases outside the gene matches. This CDR3 region has 17 residues. Amplified regions were TCR beta CDR3 sequences from RNA transcripts. TCR CDR3 regions were first amplified by RT-PCR with HTBI primers. TCRdb redid the calling of the multiplex PCR reads with MiXCR, one entry per CDR3 protein. The sample carries around 270,000 distinct CDR3 sequences, around a fifth recorded once. This clonotype was seen a handful of times.

The sequencing input was blood. The clonotype comes from a man in his fifties or sixties with Graves' ophthalmopathy. This rearrangement joins TRBV18 to TRBJ2-6; TRBD1 aligns across 7 bases. The CDR3 protein is CASSLDRVHSGANVLTF. In DNA form, the CDR3 reads TGTGCCAGCTCACTCGACAGGGTTCACTCTGGGGCCAACGTCCTGACTTTC. Using reference TRBV18 and TRBJ2-6 for the parts outside the CDR3, the full variable domain is NAGVMQNPRHLVRRRGQEARLRCSPMKGHSHVYWYRQLPEEGLKFMVYLQKENIIDESGMPKERFSAEFPKEGPSILRIQQVVRGDSAAYFCASSLDRVHSGANVLTFGAGSRLTVL.